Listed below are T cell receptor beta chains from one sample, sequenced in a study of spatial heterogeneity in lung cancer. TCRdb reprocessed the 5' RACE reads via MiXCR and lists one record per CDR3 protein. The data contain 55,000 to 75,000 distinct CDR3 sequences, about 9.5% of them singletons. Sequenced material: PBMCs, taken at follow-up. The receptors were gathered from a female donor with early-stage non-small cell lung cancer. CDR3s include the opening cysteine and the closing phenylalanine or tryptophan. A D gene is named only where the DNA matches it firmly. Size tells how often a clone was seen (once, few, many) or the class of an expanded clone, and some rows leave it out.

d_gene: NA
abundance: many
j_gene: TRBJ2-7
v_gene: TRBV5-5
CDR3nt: TGTGCCAGCAGCTTGGCGCTAGCCGGATCCGGCTACGAGCAGTACTTC
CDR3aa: CASSLALAGSGYEQYF

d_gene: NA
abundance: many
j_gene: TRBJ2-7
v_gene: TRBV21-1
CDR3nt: TGTGCCAGCAGCCCAACCCGGGAGGTGGGCGACCCCCACTACGAGCAGTACTTC
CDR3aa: CASSPTREVGDPHYEQYF

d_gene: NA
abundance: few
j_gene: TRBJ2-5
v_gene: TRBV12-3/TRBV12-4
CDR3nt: TGTGCCAGCAGTTTAGGGCAGGCCTTCCAAGAGACCCAGTACTTC
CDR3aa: CASSLGQAFQETQYF

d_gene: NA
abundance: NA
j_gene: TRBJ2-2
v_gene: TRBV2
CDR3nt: TGTGCCAGCAGACACGTCCGGTGGTCGAACACCGGGGAGCTGTTTTTT
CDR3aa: CASRHVRWSNTGELFF

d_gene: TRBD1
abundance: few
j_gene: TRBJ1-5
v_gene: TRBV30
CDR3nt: TGTGCCTGGAGTCCAGGGGGACAGCTCCAGCATTTT
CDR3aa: CAWSPGGQLQHF

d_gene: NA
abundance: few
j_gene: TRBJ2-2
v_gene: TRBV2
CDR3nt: TGTGCCAGCATGCGGGATACCGGGGAGCTGTTTTTT
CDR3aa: CASMRDTGELFF

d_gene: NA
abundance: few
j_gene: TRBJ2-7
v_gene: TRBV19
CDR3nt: TGTGCCAGTAACTCCAACTCCTACGAGCAGTACTTC
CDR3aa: CASNSNSYEQYF

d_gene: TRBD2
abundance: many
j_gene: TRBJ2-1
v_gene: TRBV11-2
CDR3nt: TGTGCCAGCAGCTATGGGTGGACTAGCGGGAGGAATGAGCAGTTCTTC
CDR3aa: CASSYGWTSGRNEQFF

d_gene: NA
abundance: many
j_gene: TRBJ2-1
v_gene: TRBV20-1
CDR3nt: TGCAGTGCTCCCGACCCACACCAGTACAATGAGCAGTTCTTC
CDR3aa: CSAPDPHQYNEQFF

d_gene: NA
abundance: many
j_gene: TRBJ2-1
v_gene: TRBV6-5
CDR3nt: TGTGCCAGCGGTCGACCCCAGGGTAATGAGCAGTTCTTC
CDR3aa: CASGRPQGNEQFF

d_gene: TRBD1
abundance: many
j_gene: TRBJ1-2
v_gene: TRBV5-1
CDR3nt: TGCGCCAGCAGCCGCGGACAGGCTGACTACACCTTC
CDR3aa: CASSRGQADYTF

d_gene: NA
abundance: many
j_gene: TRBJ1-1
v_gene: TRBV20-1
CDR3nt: TGCAGTGCTAACTACGGTGAAGCTTTCTTT
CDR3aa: CSANYGEAFF

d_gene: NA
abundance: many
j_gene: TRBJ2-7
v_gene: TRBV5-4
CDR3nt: TGTGCCAGCAGCTTGGAAAACAGCTACGAGCAGTACTTC
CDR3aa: CASSLENSYEQYF

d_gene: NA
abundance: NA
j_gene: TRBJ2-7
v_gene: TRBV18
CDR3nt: TGTGCCAGCTCACCACCGGGGGTTAGCGAGCAGTACTTC
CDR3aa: CASSPPGVSEQYF

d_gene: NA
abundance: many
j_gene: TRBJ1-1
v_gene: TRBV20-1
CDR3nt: TGCAGTGCTAGTGGTGGAAATCGGCTTTTCTTT
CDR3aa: CSASGGNRLFF

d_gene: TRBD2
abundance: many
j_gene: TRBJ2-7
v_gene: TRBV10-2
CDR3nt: TGCGCCAGCAGACCTAGCGGGGCGTCCTACGAGCAGTACTTC
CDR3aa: CASRPSGASYEQYF

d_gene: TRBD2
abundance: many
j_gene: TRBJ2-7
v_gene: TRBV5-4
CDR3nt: TGTGCCAGCAGCTTGGACGGGAGGGCCGTCGAGCAGTACTTC
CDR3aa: CASSLDGRAVEQYF

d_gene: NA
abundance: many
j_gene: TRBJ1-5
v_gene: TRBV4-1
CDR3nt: TGCGCCAGCAGCCTTACCCCGAGTCGGGGGCCTCAGCCCCAGCATTTT
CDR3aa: CASSLTPSRGPQPQHF

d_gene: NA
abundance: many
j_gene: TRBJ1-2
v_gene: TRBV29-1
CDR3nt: TGCAGCGTTCATGTCGGAGCTAACTATGGCTACACCTTC
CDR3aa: CSVHVGANYGYTF

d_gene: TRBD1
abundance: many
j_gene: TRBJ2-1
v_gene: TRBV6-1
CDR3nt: TGTGCCAGCACCCCCCAGCCGGGACAGGGTAGCAATGAGCAGTTCTTC
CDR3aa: CASTPQPGQGSNEQFF

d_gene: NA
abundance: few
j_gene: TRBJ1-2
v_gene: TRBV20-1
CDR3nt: TGCAGTGCTAGTCAGCCAGGGACCAACTATGGCTACACCTTC
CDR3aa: CSASQPGTNYGYTF

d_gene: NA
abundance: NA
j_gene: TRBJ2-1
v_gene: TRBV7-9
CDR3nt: TGTGCCAGCAGCGAAGGGCCCTACTCCTACAATGAGCAGTTCTTC
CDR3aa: CASSEGPYSYNEQFF

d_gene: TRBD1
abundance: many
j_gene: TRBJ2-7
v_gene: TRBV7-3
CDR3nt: TGTGCCAGCAGCCGGGACAGGGATCGCGAGCAGTACTTC
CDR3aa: CASSRDRDREQYF

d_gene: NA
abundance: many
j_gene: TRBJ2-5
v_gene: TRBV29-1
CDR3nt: TGCAGCGTTGACACCACAGGGCGGGAGACCCAGTACTTC
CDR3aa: CSVDTTGRETQYF

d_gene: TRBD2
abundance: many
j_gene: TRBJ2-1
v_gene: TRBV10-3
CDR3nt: TGTGCCATCAGCTTTTCGGCGGGAGGAGGTTACAATGAGCAGTTCTTC
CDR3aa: CAISFSAGGGYNEQFF

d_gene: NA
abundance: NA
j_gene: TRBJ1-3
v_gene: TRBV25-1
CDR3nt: TGTGCCAGCAGTGGTACAGGACAGACTGGAAACACCATATATTTT
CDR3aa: CASSGTGQTGNTIYF

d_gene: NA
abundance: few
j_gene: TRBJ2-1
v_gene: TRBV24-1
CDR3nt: TGTGCCACCAGTGATTTGCGGGACTTAGGGCAGTTCTTC
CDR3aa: CATSDLRDLGQFF

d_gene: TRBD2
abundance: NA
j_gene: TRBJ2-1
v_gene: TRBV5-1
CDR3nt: TGCGCCAGCAGCTTTGGACTAGCGGGAGTGGATGAGCAGTTCTTC
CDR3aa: CASSFGLAGVDEQFF

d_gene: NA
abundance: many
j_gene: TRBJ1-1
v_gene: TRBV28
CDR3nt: TGTGCCAGCCGTACCACTCACACGGAAGCTTTCTTT
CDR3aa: CASRTTHTEAFF

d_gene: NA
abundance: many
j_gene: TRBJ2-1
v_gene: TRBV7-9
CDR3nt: TGTGCCAGCAGCAGGCGGTACTTCAATGAGCAGTTCTTC
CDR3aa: CASSRRYFNEQFF

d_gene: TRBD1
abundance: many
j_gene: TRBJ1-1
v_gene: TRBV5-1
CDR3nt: TGCGCCAGCAGCTTGGCCCCGGCCGGGACAGCTGAAGCTTTCTTT
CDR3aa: CASSLAPAGTAEAFF

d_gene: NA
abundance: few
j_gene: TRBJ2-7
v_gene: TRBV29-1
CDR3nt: TGCAGCGTTGAAGATCGACAGAGACCCTACGAGCAGTACTTC
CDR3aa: CSVEDRQRPYEQYF

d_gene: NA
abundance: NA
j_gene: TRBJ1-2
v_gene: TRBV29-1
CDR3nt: TGCAGCGTTGAAGGGGGGCTCGACTATGGCTACACCTTC
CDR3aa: CSVEGGLDYGYTF

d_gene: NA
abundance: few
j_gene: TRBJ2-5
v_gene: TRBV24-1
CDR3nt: TGTGCCACCAGTGACGGGGAGACCCAGTACTTC
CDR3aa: CATSDGETQYF

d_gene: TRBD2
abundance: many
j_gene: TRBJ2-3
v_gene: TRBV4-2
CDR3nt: TGTGCCAGCAGCCAACAACTAGCGGGCACCGGGACAGATACGCAGTATTTT
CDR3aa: CASSQQLAGTGTDTQYF

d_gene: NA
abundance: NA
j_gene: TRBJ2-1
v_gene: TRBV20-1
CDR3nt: TGCAGTGCTAGAGTGGGGCCTAATGAGCAGTTCTTC
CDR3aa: CSARVGPNEQFF

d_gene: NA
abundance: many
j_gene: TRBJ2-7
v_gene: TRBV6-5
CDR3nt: TGTGCCAGCAGCCAACATCGCTCCTACGAGCAGTACTTC
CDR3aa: CASSQHRSYEQYF

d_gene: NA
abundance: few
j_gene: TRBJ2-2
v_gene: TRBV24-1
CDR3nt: TGTGCCACCAGTGATTTCGGACGGGACAACGGGGAGCTGTTTTTT
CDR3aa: CATSDFGRDNGELFF

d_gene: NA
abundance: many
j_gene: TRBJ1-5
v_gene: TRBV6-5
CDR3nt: TGTGCCAGCAGTTCCTCTATCGGTCAGCCCCAGCATTTT
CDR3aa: CASSSSIGQPQHF

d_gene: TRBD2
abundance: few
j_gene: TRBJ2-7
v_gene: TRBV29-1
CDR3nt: TGCAGCGTTCAACTAGCGGGAGTGGGGGAGCAGTACTTC
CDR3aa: CSVQLAGVGEQYF

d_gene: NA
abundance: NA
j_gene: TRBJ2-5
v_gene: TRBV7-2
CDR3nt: TGTGCCAGCAGCTTAGGTGGTAGCCAAGAGACCCAGTACTTC
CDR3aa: CASSLGGSQETQYF

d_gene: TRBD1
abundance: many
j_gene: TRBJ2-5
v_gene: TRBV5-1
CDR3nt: TGCGCCAGCAGCTTGGGACAGGGTGGATCGGAGACCCAGTACTTC
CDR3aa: CASSLGQGGSETQYF

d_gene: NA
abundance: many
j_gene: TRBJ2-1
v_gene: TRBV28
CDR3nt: TGTGCCAGCAGCGATTTTAGTGTGGGCCGCAATGAGCAGTTCTTC
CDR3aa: CASSDFSVGRNEQFF

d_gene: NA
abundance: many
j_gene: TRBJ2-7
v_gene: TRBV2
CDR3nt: TGTGCCAGCAGCGGGGACAACTACGAGCAGTACTTC
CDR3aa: CASSGDNYEQYF

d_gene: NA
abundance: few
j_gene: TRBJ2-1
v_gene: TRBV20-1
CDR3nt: TGCAGTGCTAGATCCGGGACATTTTACAATGAGCAGTTCTTC
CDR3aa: CSARSGTFYNEQFF

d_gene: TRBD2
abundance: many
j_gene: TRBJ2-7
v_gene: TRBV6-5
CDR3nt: TGTGCCAGCAGGGCCACCCGAGGGAGGGACGAGCAGTACTTC
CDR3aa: CASRATRGRDEQYF

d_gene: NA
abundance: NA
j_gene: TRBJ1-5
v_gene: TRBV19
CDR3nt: TGTGCCAGTAGTTTGTATGGATGGGGATCGGGTCAGCCCCAGCATTTT
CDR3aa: CASSLYGWGSGQPQHF

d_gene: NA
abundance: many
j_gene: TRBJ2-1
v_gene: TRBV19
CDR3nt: TGTGCCAGTAGTATAGGATTCAATGAGCAGTTCTTC
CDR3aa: CASSIGFNEQFF

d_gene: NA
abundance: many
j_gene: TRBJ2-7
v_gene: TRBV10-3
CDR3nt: TGTGCCATCAGTGAGTCGAGGGGAGGAACCTACGAGCAGTACTTC
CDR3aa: CAISESRGGTYEQYF

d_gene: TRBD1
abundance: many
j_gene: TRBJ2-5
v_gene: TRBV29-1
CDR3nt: TGCAGCGTTGGCCCCTGGACAGGGGCCCAAGAGACCCAGTACTTC
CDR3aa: CSVGPWTGAQETQYF

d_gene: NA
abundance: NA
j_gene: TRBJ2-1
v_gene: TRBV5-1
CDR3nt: TGCGCCAGCAGCCTGAGGTACCTAATAATTTTTGAGCAGTTCTTC
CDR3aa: CASSLRYLIIFEQFF

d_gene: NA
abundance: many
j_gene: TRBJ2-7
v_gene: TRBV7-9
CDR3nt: TGTGCCAGCAGCTTAGCGATTACGGACGAGCAGTACTTC
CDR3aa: CASSLAITDEQYF

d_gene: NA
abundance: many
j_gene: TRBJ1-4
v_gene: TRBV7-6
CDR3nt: TGTGCCAGCAGCCGAGGGCGGTCGAATGAAAAACTGTTTTTT
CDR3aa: CASSRGRSNEKLFF

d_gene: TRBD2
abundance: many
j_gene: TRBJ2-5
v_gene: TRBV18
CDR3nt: TGTGCCAGCTCGACTACCCCCTCTCAGGGCCGGGGGGCCCAGTACTTC
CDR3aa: CASSTTPSQGRGAQYF

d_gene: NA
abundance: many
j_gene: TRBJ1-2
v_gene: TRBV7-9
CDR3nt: TGTGCCAGCAGCTTATTCCAGGATGATGGCTACACCTTC
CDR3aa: CASSLFQDDGYTF